One sample yielded the 23 T cell receptor beta chains listed below, sequenced in a study of early T cells in non-severe SARS-CoV-2 infection. From the 5' RACE reads, TCRdb called clonotypes with MiXCR, one entry per CDR3 protein. The sample holds about 50,000 distinct CDR3 sequences, 5.5% to 6.5% seen once. The material was whole blood, obtained at baseline. The receptors derive from an adult who was a healthcare worker with PCR-confirmed SARS-CoV-2 infection or an uninfected control (not recorded which).

This clonotype was detected only a few times. The chain uses TRBV5-1 and TRBJ2-2; D is uncertain. CDR1 and CDR2 (germline): SGHRS, YFSETQ. Between the trimmed V and J ends, which lost 2 bases and 0 bases, there was a span of 8 bases. CDR3 length: 15 residues. CDR3 protein: CASSFLTTNTGELFF. The CDR3 DNA reads as TGCGCCAGCAGCTTTCTTACGACGAACACCGGGGAGCTGTTTTTT.

The gene calls are TRBV10-3 and TRBJ2-1; 14 nucleotides align to TRBD2. Germline loops: CDR1 ENHRY, CDR2 SYGVKD. With V trimmed by 5 bases and J by 8 bases, 11 bases remained unmatched. The CDR3 runs 17 residues. The CDR3 is CAISPYRLAGGLHEQFF. In DNA form, the CDR3 reads TGTGCCATCAGTCCCTATCGACTAGCGGGGGGGCTTCATGAGCAGTTCTTC.

In this sample, this clonotype turned up many times. In nucleotides, the CDR3 is TGTGCCAGCAGCCAACAACCCGGGGCCGGGGAGCTGTTTTTT. This translates into CASSQQPGAGELFF. V and J are TRBV4-2 and TRBJ2-2; tentatively, D is TRBD2 (5 bases). The CDR3 consists of 14 residues. CDR1 LGHNA and CDR2 YNFKEQ come from the germline V gene. Between the trimmed V and J ends, which lost 2 bases and 6 bases, there was a span of 10 bases.

This clonotype was seen ten or more times. The chain carries TRBV7-9 and TRBJ2-2; 12 bases fit TRBD1. CDR3 length equals 17 residues. V trimming: 9 bases; J trimming: 4 bases; junction bases outside the gene matches: 12. Germline values: CDR1 SEHNR, CDR2 FQNEAQ (reference sequence). The CDR3 DNA reads TGTGCCAGAGACCCACCTTGGGACAGGGGGCCCACCGGGGAGCTGTTTTTT. Amino acids: CARDPPWDRGPTGELFF.

This clonotype was detected once. The chain carries TRBV7-9 and TRBJ2-5; 10 nucleotides match TRBD1. Germline-derived CDR1 and CDR2 are SEHNR and FQNEAQ (reference sequence). V gave up 1 base and J gave up 5 bases; unmatched junction bases: 7. This CDR3 contains 16 residues. The CDR3 reads CASSLGDRGPRETQYF. CDR3 coding DNA: TGTGCCAGCAGCTTAGGGGACAGGGGCCCGAGGGAGACCCAGTACTTC.

This chain joins TRBV19 and TRBJ2-7; no definite D call. CDR1 is LNHDA and CDR2 is SQIVND in the germline V gene (reference sequence). V lost 4 bases and J lost 3, with 10 bases in between. The length of the CDR3 is 13 residues. CDR3 sequence: CASSKWAGYEQYF. DNA for the CDR3: TGTGCCAGTAGTAAATGGGCTGGCTACGAGCAGTACTTC.

This clonotype was observed at least ten times. The DNA of the CDR3 is TGCGCCAGCAGCGTAGTACCGGGACAGGGGCGCGAGACCCAGTACTTC. Translated: CASSVVPGQGRETQYF. The V gene is TRBV5-1, the J gene TRBJ2-5; the match to TRBD1 covers 10 bases. Trimming cost V 4 bases and J 5 bases; bases outside gene matches: 11. Germline-derived CDR1 and CDR2 are SGHRS and YFSETQ. The CDR3 length is 16 residues.

There are a few counts of this clonotype. This chain uses TRBV7-8 with TRBJ2-3, with TRBD2 identical over 7 bases. Unmatched junction bases numbered 15, after V lost 5 bases and J lost 4 bases. Germline CDR1 and CDR2: SGHVS and FQNEAQ. The CDR3 totals 17 residues. DNA for the CDR3: TGTGCCAGCAGCCCGCTAGCCAGCGGGGTGGTGGCAGATACGCAGTATTTT. Protein sequence: CASSPLASGVVADTQYF.

This clonotype was seen repeatedly, ten times or more. The chain employs TRBV6-2 or TRBV6-3 and TRBJ1-2; 10 positions agree with TRBD1. CDR3 length: 15 amino acids. Losses at the gene ends were 6 bases for V and 0 bases for J; bases not matched to a gene: 4. Germline V gene lookup returns CDR1 MNHEY and CDR2 SVGEGT. CDR3 protein: CASSRDRGPNYGYTF. DNA for the CDR3: TGTGCCAGCAGCCGTGACAGGGGGCCTAACTATGGCTACACCTTC.

This clonotype appeared many times. V is TRBV20-1 and J is TRBJ1-5, with D possibly TRBD1 on 6 matching bases. Deletions cut 1 base from V and 2 bases from J, with 15 bases between. CDR1 and CDR2 from the germline V gene are DFQATT and SNEGSKA (reference sequence). CDR3 length: 16 residues. Here the CDR3 DNA reads TGCAGTGCTAGAGTTCTCGGACAGCCGGGCAATCAGCCCCAGCATTTT. Amino acids: CSARVLGQPGNQPQHF.

This clonotype occurred many times. This chain uses TRBV6-2 or TRBV6-3 with TRBJ1-1, with D possibly being TRBD1 (6 bases). Looked up from germline, CDR1 is MNHEY and CDR2 is SVGEGT. Between the trimmed V and J ends, which lost 1 base and 1 base, there was a span of 10 bases. The CDR3 totals 15 residues. The CDR3 sequence is CASSYLRDTNTEAFF. As DNA, the CDR3 is TGTGCCAGCAGTTACTTAAGGGACACGAACACTGAAGCTTTCTTT.

This clonotype has only a few counts. This chain uses TRBV11-1 with TRBJ2-7; 7 bases agree with TRBD1. Trimming took 0 bases from V and 5 from J; bases not matched to a gene: 10. This CDR3 contains 16 residues. Germline CDR1 reads SGHAT; CDR2 reads FQDESV (reference sequence). CDR3 nucleotides: TGTGCCAGCAGCTTAGCAGGTCTTGGGCAGGGGGACGAGCAGTACTTC. This gives the protein CASSLAGLGQGDEQYF.

This clonotype showed up many times. The chain recombines TRBV6-5 with TRBJ1-5; TRBD1 aligns across 7 bases. The V segment lost 4 bases and the J segment 4 bases; nucleotides outside the gene matches: 19. The V gene's germline CDR1 is MNHEY and CDR2 SVGAGI. The CDR3 is 19 residues long. Here the CDR3 reads CASSFRPPDGGGRNQPQHF. The DNA of the CDR3 is TGTGCCAGCAGTTTCCGGCCACCAGATGGAGGGGGCCGTAATCAGCCCCAGCATTTT.

Ten or more counts support this clonotype. The rearrangement links TRBV19 to TRBJ1-4; TRBD1 might be the D (5 bases). Germline-derived CDR1 and CDR2 are LNHDA and SQIVND (reference sequence). V shed 8 bases and J shed 3 bases, with 19 bases lying between them. The CDR3 covers 16 residues. DNA of the CDR3: TGTGCCAGTCAACTTCAGGGATCGCTCCCTAATGAAAAACTGTTTTTT. Amino acids: CASQLQGSLPNEKLFF.

This clonotype was seen repeatedly, ten times or more. The gene calls are TRBV18 and TRBJ1-5; D unresolved. The CDR3 runs to 15 residues. The germline CDR1 and CDR2 sequences are KGHSH and LQKENI. Trimming took off 2 bases at V and 0 bases at J, with 8 bases between the two ends. The DNA for the CDR3 is TGTGCCAGCTCACCAAGCGGTTATAGCAATCAGCCCCAGCATTTT. It specifies CASSPSGYSNQPQHF.

This clonotype was counted many times. V and J are TRBV2 and TRBJ2-5; TRBD1 aligns across 7 bases. Germline V gene lookup returns CDR1 SNHLY and CDR2 FYNNEI. V shed 6 bases, J shed 1 base, and the junction held 11 bases outside the gene matches. This CDR3 is 16 amino acids long. The CDR3 region has the DNA TGTGCCAGCAGGGGGGTCGACAGGGTAGTCCAAGAGACCCAGTACTTC. This gives the protein CASRGVDRVVQETQYF. The complete variable domain, with remaining parts taken from reference TRBV2 and TRBJ2-5, reads EPEVTQTPSHQVTQMGQEVILRCVPISNHLYFYWYRQILGQKVEFLVSFYNNEISEKSEIFDDQFSVERPDGSNFTLKIRSTKLEDSAMYFCASRGVDRVVQETQYFGPGTRLLVL.

In its sample, this clonotype was seen many times. V gene TRBV7-9 combines with J gene TRBJ2-2; a weak D match, TRBD2 (6 bases). CDR3 length equals 13 residues. V gave up 10 bases and J gave up 4 bases, with 13 bases separating them. The germline V gene encodes CDR1 SEHNR and CDR2 FQNEAQ (reference sequence). For the CDR3, the DNA is TGTGCCAACCCGGTGGGGGGCACCGGGGAGCTGTTTTTT. It encodes CANPVGGTGELFF. Variable domain in full (rest from reference TRBV7-9 and TRBJ2-2): DTGVSQNPRHKITKRGQNVTFRCDPISEHNRLYWYRQTLGQGPEFLTYFQNEAQLEKSRLLSDRFSAERPKGSFSTLEIQRTEQGDSAMYLCANPVGGTGELFFGEGSRLTVL.

Remarks on this clonotype: It is likely a read error, because the conserved phenylalanine at the end of the CDR3 is missing. V and J are TRBV11-2 and TRBJ1-5, with a tentative D call TRBD1 (5 bases). The CDR3 is 15 residues long. V lost 5 bases and J lost 0, with 11 bases in between. The germline V gene has CDR1 SGHAT and CDR2 FQNNGV. The DNA for the CDR3 is TGTGCCAGCAGCGAGGGGACCCATAGCAATCAGCCCCAGCATTTA. Encoded protein: CASSEGTHSNQPQHL.

This clonotype has a count of ten or more. The chain joins TRBV20-1 to TRBJ2-7; tentative D call: TRBD1 (5 bases). Between the trimmed V and J ends, which lost 1 base and 3 bases, there was a span of 7 bases. Germline loops: CDR1 DFQATT, CDR2 SNEGSKA (reference sequence). This CDR3 is built from 12 residues. Here the CDR3 reads CSARVDSYEQYF. The CDR3 nucleotides are TGCAGTGCTAGAGTAGACAGCTACGAGCAGTACTTC.

This clonotype was seen more than once but under ten times. V and J are TRBV27 and TRBJ2-1; D gene ambiguous. The CDR3 is made up of 15 amino acids. Trimming left V 3 bases short and J 5 bases short, with 14 bases between. Germline V lookup: CDR1 MNHEY, CDR2 SMNVEV (reference sequence). CDR3 sequence reads: CASSFDPINHNEQFF. CDR3 DNA sequence: TGTGCCAGCAGTTTTGATCCGATAAATCACAATGAGCAGTTCTTC.

This clonotype was counted a few times. J is TRBJ1-2 and V is TRBV7-2; D not certain. The germline gives CDR1 SGHTA, CDR2 FQGNSA. V was pared by 5 bases and J by 5 bases, with 12 bases between. The CDR3 has 13 amino acids. DNA of the CDR3: TGTGCCAGCAGCATGGACGGAAGATATGGCTACACCTTC. It translates to CASSMDGRYGYTF.

The genes are TRBV14 and TRBJ2-1; D gene unclear. Germline V gene lookup returns CDR1 SGHDN and CDR2 FVKESK. This CDR3 comprises 17 residues. The germline V and J ends were trimmed by 1 base and 3 bases, with 16 bases remaining between them. The chain's CDR3 is CASSQAPDRLLYNEQFF. CDR3 sequence (DNA): TGTGCCAGCAGCCAAGCACCGGATCGCCTACTCTACAATGAGCAGTTCTTC.

This clonotype has at least ten counts. The chain links TRBV19 to TRBJ1-5, with 7 bases matching TRBD1. Germline V CDR1 and CDR2: LNHDA, SQIVND (reference sequence). Germline trimming cut 4 bases from V and 4 bases from J; bases unmatched to any gene: 4. The CDR3 sequence is 14 residues long. CDR3 region: CASSTDRRNQPQHF. The CDR3 nucleotides are TGTGCCAGTAGTACGGACAGGAGAAATCAGCCCCAGCATTTT.